This TCR beta chain was sequenced in a study of identical twins (TCRdb year 2016). Regarding the complete study: TCR alpha and beta repertoires from monozygotic twins, unrelated adults of various ages and cord blood were deep-sequenced to test whether fetal clonotypes persist. To rule out contamination, replicate twin experiments were performed at different times with different library preparation protocols.

Of note for this clonotype: Its antigen remains unidentified. The record has no base qualities; no much larger clone is one base away.

Library preparation used 5' RACE. Sequencing instrument: Illumina HiSeq 2000. A universal primer binding site was introduced by template switching, and a unique molecular identifier was present in the final cDNA, enabling accurate counting of TCR cDNA molecules. Specific primers in the conserved constant-segment region were used to synthesize first-strand cDNA for the TCR alpha and beta chains. To control for contamination, every cDNA library carried two barcodes: a SMART-Mk sample barcode plus Illumina barcodes. TruSeq adapter sequences, together with Illumina sample barcodes, were added in two successive PCR steps. Sequencing of the TCR alpha and beta cDNA libraries was done on the Illumina HiSeq platform using custom primers. Concerning the study's data processing: MiGEC was used to process raw reads and extract unique molecular identifiers, and MiXCR was used to find CDR3 positions. Recombination models were inferred per individual with the repgenHMM and IGoR tools using an EM algorithm. Shared clonotypes were analyzed with the tcR package in R, and sharing was normalized by the product of cloneset sizes. To study raw recombination free of thymic and clonal selection effects, out-of-frame nonproductive sequences were analyzed. The public reads were reprocessed in TCRdb via fastp at Q25 and MiXCR, keeping in-frame beta chains. Identical CDR3 protein sequences are pooled into one entry, listed with their most common genes and DNA. These V and J calls originate from TCRdb's pipeline instead of the authors' own analysis. The sample contains 640,000 or so distinct CDR3 sequences, less than 7% of them found a single time. The top ten constitute about 2% of the sample.

After removal of 3 bases from V and 3 bases from J, the junction retains 22 bases not matched to a gene. The CDR3 spans 20 residues, from the cysteine through the phenylalanine. CDR3 DNA only is kept here, 60 bases in frame from base 1. CDR1 is given as MDHEN and CDR2 as SYDVKM, both from the germline V gene. Summary of the overall study and its limitations: Invariant T cells such as MAIT and iNKT could partly confound zero-insertion analyses, though diverse VJ usage argued against this for most clonotypes. Compared with coincidental sharing between unrelated individuals, out-of-frame TCR alpha sequences shared between twins showed an excess of sequences with low generation probability. Fewer insertions were carried by abundant cord blood beta clonotypes, a similar but weaker trend appeared in young adult naive repertoires, and no such trend appeared in memory repertoires. The excess sharing between twins in beta out-of-frame sequences was weaker because fewer shared sequences reduced the signal-to-noise ratio. Out-of-frame TCR alpha sharing in monozygotic twins was systematically underestimated by recombination models, whereas sharing between unrelated individuals was in agreement with the recombination models. Because the same donors could not be followed over many years, the conclusions relied on cross-sectional statistical analysis.

Every donor was a healthy Caucasian. Three unrelated non-twin adults were additionally sequenced: a male aged 18 to 30, a male aged 50 to 59 and a female aged 50 to 59. Miltenyi CD45RO+ enrichment and human naive T-cell isolation kits were used to isolate memory (CD45RO+) and naive T cells from PBMC. The sequenced sample consisted of naive T cells sorted from blood. The cell subset or site tag for this specimen amounts to: cells isolated with a human naive T-cell isolation kit. The receptor was isolated from a man between 18 and 35 years old in good health. The chain is encoded by TRBV28 joined to TRBJ2-5, with TRBD2 identical over 7 junction bases. The nucleotides are TGTGCCAGCAGTTTCACCAAATCACTAGCGTCAAGAGAGTTGAAAGAGACCCAGTACTTC. Its protein product is CASSFTKSLASRELKETQYF.